The 14 T cell receptor beta chains listed next were all sequenced from one sample in a study of cytomegalovirus exposure and HLA in healthy donors. 60 Vbeta and 13 Jbeta primers were used in PCR. Assay: immunoSEQ multiplex PCR; the TCRdb copy retains only in-frame clones and omits some. Here the sample spans tens of thousands of clones, approximately 78% being singletons. Source material: PBMCs. The source is a woman in her thirties in good health and CMV-seronegative.

This rearrangement joins TRBV5-4 to TRBJ2-5, with a tentative D call TRBD1 (5 bases). Trimming removed 3 bases from V and 11 bases from J, with 11 bases in between. CDR1 is SGHNT, CDR2 YYREEE, per germline (reference sequence). This CDR3 contains 11 residues. The CDR3 sequence: CASSSQQEQYF. The DNA of the CDR3 is TGTGCCAGCAGCTCCCAACAGGAGCAGTACTTC.

This chain uses TRBV5-1 with TRBJ2-7, with 10 nucleotides matching TRBD1. The length of the CDR3 is 15 residues. Germline lookup yields CDR1 SGHRS and CDR2 YFSETQ. With 5 bases clipped from V and 5 bases from J, the junction kept 10 bases outside the gene matches. Here the CDR3 DNA reads TGCGCCAGCAGGGGACAGGGGAGTTGGGTTAACGAGCAGTACTTC. Translation: CASRGQGSWVNEQYF.

This chain links TRBV6-4 with TRBJ2-2; 7 bases match TRBD1. CDR1 MRHNA and CDR2 SNTAGT come from the germline V gene. The CDR3 has 16 amino acids. V was pared by 3 bases and J by 4 bases, with 8 bases of the junction left unmatched. CDR3: CASSEGDSTVTGELFF. CDR3 nucleotides: TGTGCCAGCAGTGAAGGGGACAGCACAGTCACCGGGGAGCTGTTTTTT.

J is TRBJ1-5 and V is TRBV11-2; TRBD1 might be the D (6 bases). The CDR3 extends over 13 amino acids. Germline CDR1 SGHAT, CDR2 FQNNGV. V was shortened by 1 base and J by 7 bases, with 8 bases between the two germline ends. The CDR3 sequence: CASSLAQGQPQHF. CDR3 DNA sequence: TGTGCCAGCAGCTTAGCACAGGGACAGCCCCAGCATTTT. The complete variable domain, with remaining parts taken from reference TRBV11-2 and TRBJ1-5, reads EAGVAQSPRYKIIEKRQSVAFWCNPISGHATLYWYQQILGQGPKLLIQFQNNGVVDDSQLPKDRFSAERLKGVDSTLKIQPAKLEDSAVYLCASSLAQGQPQHFGDGTRLSIL.

The chain combines TRBV27 with TRBJ2-7; D call uncertain. V lost 5 bases, J lost 0 bases, and 11 bases lay in between. Germline V gene sequence: CDR1 MNHEY, CDR2 SMNVEV (reference sequence). The CDR3 spans 14 residues. CDR3 nucleotides: TGTGCCAGCAGTCCTTACAGATACTCCTACGAGCAGTACTTC. As protein: CASSPYRYSYEQYF.

The V gene is TRBV11-1, the J gene TRBJ2-1, with 8 positions matching TRBD1. The length of the CDR3 is 18 residues. Trimming took 5 bases from V and 4 from J; bases not matched to a gene: 16. Germline CDR1 reads SGHAT; CDR2 reads FQDESV (reference sequence). The CDR3 sequence is CASSPRQSGTGHYNEQFF. CDR3 DNA sequence: TGTGCCAGCAGCCCACGACAATCCGGGACAGGTCATTACAATGAGCAGTTCTTC.

The chain has TRBV4-1 and TRBJ2-5; 13 nucleotides match TRBD2. Germline lookup yields CDR1 MGHRA and CDR2 YSYEKL. This CDR3 has 18 amino acids. V lost 0 bases and J lost 5; bases outside the gene matches: 9. The chain's CDR3 is CASSQEVGLAGEGETQYF. The CDR3 DNA is TGCGCCAGCAGCCAAGAGGTCGGACTAGCGGGAGAAGGCGAGACCCAGTACTTC.

J is TRBJ2-3 and V is TRBV7-2; possible D gene TRBD2, 5 bases. Germline loops: CDR1 SGHTA, CDR2 FQGNSA. The CDR3 totals 14 residues. Trimming took off 5 bases at V and 1 base at J, with 10 bases between the two ends. CDR3 amino acids: CASSRGLGTDTQYF. As DNA, the CDR3 is TGTGCCAGCAGCCGCGGACTCGGCACAGATACGCAGTATTTT.

CDR3 coding DNA: TGCGCCAGCAGCTTGGGGACAGGGGGCGCACCGAACACCGGGGAGCTGTTTTTT. Amino acids: CASSLGTGGAPNTGELFF. This chain connects TRBV5-1 to TRBJ2-2; 11 bases match TRBD1. Trimming took 0 bases from V and 0 from J; bases not matched to a gene: 4. The CDR3 is 18 residues long. Per germline, CDR1 SGHRS and CDR2 YFSETQ.

This clone has just one count. This rearrangement joins TRBV30 to TRBJ1-1; 8 bases line up with TRBD1. Germline CDR1 and CDR2: GTSNPN and SVGIG (reference sequence). The CDR3 extends over 14 amino acids. Trimming took 4 bases from V and 0 from J; bases not matched to a gene: 4. The CDR3 sequence: CAWTQQGVNTEAFF. CDR3 nucleotides: TGTGCCTGGACCCAACAGGGGGTGAACACTGAAGCTTTCTTT.

Here the CDR3 DNA reads TGTGCCAGCAGCGTAGTCCCCTTATCAAGGTATACAGCCCGGGGAGTGGTAGGGCCCCAGCATTTT. Protein sequence: CASSVVPLSRYTARGVVGPQHF. The V call is TRBV9, the J call TRBJ1-5; D gene ambiguous. Looked up from germline, CDR1 is SGDLS and CDR2 is YYNGEE. The CDR3 sequence is 22 residues long. V was clipped by 0 bases and J by 9 bases, with 37 bases between them.

This clone occurred a few times. J is TRBJ2-2 and V is TRBV5-1; D possibly corresponds to TRBD2 (5 bases). V gave up 0 bases and J gave up 4 bases, with 13 bases separating them. The CDR3 is 16 residues long. Looked up from germline, CDR1 is SGHRS and CDR2 is YFSETQ. The CDR3 nucleotides read TGCGCCAGCAGCTTGGTTACTAGTCTGAGCACCGGGGAGCTGTTTTTT. It translates to CASSLVTSLSTGELFF.

This clone was counted only a few times. The chain is built from TRBV10-3 and TRBJ1-1, with TRBD1 identical over 7 bases. Germline CDR1 is ENHRY and CDR2 is SYGVKD. The CDR3 is 14 residues long. V was clipped by 7 bases and J by 2 bases; unmatched bases: 7. The CDR3 region is CAITGTAKNTEAFF. The CDR3 bases are TGTGCCATCACAGGGACAGCTAAAAACACTGAAGCTTTCTTT.

This clone was seen a handful of times. The chain recombines TRBV29-1 with TRBJ2-3; D might be TRBD1 (6 bases). CDR1 is SQVTM and CDR2 is ANQGSEA in the germline V gene. The V gene lost 3 bases and the J gene lost 1 base, with 14 bases spanning the gap. The CDR3 sequence is 15 residues long. CDR3 nucleotides: TGCAGCGTTGAGGGGGCTAGCCTTGGCACAGATACGCAGTATTTT. It translates to CSVEGASLGTDTQYF.